A selection of T cell receptor beta chains follows, all from one sample in a study of cytomegalovirus exposure and HLA in healthy donors. Repertoires were generated with immunoSEQ multiplex PCR, while TCRdb's copy carries only in-frame clones and drops some. Of about 21,000 clones in the sample, about 77% are singletons; the top ten hold approximately 7.4%. The specimen sequenced was PBMCs. These receptors were obtained from a man in his sixties in good health and CMV-seronegative. CDR3s include the opening cysteine and the closing phenylalanine or tryptophan. The D gene is left open where the match is weak.

v_call d_call cdr3_aa
TRBV19 - CASSNPSGTDTQYF
TRBV21-1 - CASRAVGGDTGELFF
TRBV7-9 - CASSLSNRVSGNTIYF
TRBV14 - CASSQGQAFSGNTIYF
TRBV2 TRBD1 CASRERQGGFRQPQHF
TRBV19 TRBD1 CASRQGSSYEQYF
TRBV30 TRBD1 CAWSDRGYQAFF
TRBV7-9 - CASSLDFPGNEQYF
TRBV14 - CASSLNRVNYGYTF
TRBV9 TRBD2 CASSVVSGGGLGEQFF
TRBV2 TRBD2 CASKLLAGGDNEQFF
TRBV6-5 TRBD1 CASSWETGATEAFF
TRBV5-1 - CASSLVEQASYGYTF
TRBV27 - CASSKWTGGSGGYTF
TRBV18 - CASSQRKDTEAFF
TRBV7-2 TRBD1 CASSSPRQGNSPLHF
TRBV10-1 TRBD1 CASSIRDSLYEQYF
TRBV19 - CASIPGWTATEAFF
TRBV7-9 TRBD2 CSSSLFRTSVASSYNEQFF
TRBV5-1 - CASSLSFQINYGYTF
TRBV18 TRBD1 CASSPTGQGYNSPLHF
TRBV4-3 - CASSQDSRDYGYTF
TRBV18 TRBD1 CASSLWTGSTATSSGNTIYF
TRBV7-9 - CASSNPTGREQYF
TRBV5-6 TRBD2 CASRKLAPGGANVLTF
TRBV5-1 - CASRLVATGSTNEKLFF
TRBV7-3 - CASSLNAAGMHEQFF
TRBV5-1 TRBD2 CASSFTSGGAREQFF
TRBV5-1 - CASSFSKGNEQFF
TRBV7-3 TRBD2 CASSLMGGGQETQYF
TRBV23-1 - CASSQSRVGRPYEQYF
TRBV6-1 - CASSQLIDYGYTF
TRBV5-5 - CASSLGRTNTGELFF
TRBV4-3 TRBD2 CASSPLLAQTYNEQFF
TRBV30 - CAFKTNYGYTF
TRBV7-8 - CASSRDTLYEQYF
TRBV5-5 TRBD1 CASSTQGRQETQYF
TRBV19 TRBD2 CASSTPSGSTDTQYF
TRBV9 TRBD2 CASSRTSGGLKETQYF
TRBV19 - CASSILPGNYEQYF